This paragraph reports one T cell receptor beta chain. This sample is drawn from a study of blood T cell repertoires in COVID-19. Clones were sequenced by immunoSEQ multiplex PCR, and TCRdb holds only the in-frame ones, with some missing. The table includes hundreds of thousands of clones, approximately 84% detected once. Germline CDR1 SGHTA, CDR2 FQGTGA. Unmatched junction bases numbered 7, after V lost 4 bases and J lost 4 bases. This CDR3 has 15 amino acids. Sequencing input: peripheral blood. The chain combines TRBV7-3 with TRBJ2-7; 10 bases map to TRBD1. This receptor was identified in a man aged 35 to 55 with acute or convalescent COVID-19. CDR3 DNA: TGTGCCAGCAGCTCGGGACAGGGGAGAGGGTACGAGCAGTACTTC. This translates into CASSSGQGRGYEQYF.